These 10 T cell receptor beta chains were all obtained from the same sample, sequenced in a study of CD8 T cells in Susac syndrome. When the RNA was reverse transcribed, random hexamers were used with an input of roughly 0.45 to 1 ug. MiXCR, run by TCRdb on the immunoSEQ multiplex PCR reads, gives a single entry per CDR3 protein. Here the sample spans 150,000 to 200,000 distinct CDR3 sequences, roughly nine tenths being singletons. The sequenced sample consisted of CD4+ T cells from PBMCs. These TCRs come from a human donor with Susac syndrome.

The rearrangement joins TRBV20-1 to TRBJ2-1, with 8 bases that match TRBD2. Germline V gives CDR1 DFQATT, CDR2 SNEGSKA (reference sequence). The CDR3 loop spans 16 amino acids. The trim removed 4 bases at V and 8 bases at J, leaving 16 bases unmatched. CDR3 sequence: CSANRRTGGPWDEQFF. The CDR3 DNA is TGCAGTGCTAATAGACGGACGGGAGGGCCTTGGGATGAGCAGTTCTTC.

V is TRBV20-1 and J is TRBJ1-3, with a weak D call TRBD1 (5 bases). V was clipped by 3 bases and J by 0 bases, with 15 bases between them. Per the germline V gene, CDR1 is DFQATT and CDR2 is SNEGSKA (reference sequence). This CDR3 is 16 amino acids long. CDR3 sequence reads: CSARFGGTDSGNTIYF. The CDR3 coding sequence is TGCAGTGCTAGGTTTGGAGGGACGGACTCTGGAAACACCATATATTTT.

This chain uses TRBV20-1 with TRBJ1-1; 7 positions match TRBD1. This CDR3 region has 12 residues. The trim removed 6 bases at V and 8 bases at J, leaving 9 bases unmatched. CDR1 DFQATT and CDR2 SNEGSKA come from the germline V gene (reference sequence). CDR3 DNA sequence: TGCAGTGCCCTCGTACCGACAGGGGAAGCTTTCTTT. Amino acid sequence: CSALVPTGEAFF.

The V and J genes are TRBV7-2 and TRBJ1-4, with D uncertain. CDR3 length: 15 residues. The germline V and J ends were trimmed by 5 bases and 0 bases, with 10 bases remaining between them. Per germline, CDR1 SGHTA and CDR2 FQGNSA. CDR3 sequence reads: CASSTYDPTNEKLFF. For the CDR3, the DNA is TGTGCCAGCAGCACTTACGACCCAACTAATGAAAAACTGTTTTTT.

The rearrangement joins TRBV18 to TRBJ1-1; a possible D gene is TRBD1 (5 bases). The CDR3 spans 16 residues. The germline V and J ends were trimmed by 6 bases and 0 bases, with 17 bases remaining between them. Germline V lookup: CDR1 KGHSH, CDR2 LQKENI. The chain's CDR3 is CASSPGTGVMNTEAFF. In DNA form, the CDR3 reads TGTGCCAGCTCCCCCGGGACGGGGGTCATGAACACTGAAGCTTTCTTT.

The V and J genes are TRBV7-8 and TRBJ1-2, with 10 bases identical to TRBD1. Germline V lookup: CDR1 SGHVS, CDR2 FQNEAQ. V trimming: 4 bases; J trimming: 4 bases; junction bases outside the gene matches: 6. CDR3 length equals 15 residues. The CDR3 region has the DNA TGTGCCAGCAGCTCACCCCGGACAGGGGGCTATGGCTACACCTTC. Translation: CASSSPRTGGYGYTF.

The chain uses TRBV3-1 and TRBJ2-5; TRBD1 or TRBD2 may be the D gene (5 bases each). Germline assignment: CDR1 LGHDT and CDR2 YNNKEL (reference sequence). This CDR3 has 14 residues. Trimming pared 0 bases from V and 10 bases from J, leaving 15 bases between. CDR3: CASSQEGTTHVQYF. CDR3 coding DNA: TGTGCCAGCAGCCAAGAGGGGACCACCCATGTCCAGTACTTC.

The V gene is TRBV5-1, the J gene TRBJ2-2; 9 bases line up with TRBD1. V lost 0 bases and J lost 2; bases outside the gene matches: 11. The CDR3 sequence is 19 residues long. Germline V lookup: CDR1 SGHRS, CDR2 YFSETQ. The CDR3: CASSLGAGTGNINTGELFF. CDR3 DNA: TGCGCCAGCAGCTTGGGGGCTGGGACAGGGAACATCAACACCGGGGAGCTGTTTTTT. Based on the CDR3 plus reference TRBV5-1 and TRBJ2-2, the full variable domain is KAGVTQTPRYLIKTRGQQVTLSCSPISGHRSVSWYQQTPGQGLQFLFEYFSETQRNKGNFPGRFSGRQFSNSRSEMNVSTLELGDSALYLCASSLGAGTGNINTGELFFGEGSRLTVL.

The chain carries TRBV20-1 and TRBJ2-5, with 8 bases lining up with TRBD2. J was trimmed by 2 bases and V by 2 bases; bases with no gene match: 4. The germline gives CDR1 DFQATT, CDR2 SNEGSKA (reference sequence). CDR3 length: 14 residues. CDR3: CSARSGLDQETQYF. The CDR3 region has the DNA TGCAGTGCTAGATCGGGACTAGATCAAGAGACCCAGTACTTC.

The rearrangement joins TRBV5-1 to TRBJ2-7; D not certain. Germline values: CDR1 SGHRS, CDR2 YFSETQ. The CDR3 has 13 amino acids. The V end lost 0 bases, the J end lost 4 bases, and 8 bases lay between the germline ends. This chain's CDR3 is CASSLDNEYEQYF. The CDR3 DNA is TGCGCCAGCAGCTTGGATAACGAATACGAGCAGTACTTC.